A single sample gave rise to the 25 T cell receptor beta chains below, sequenced in a study of neoadjuvant anti-PD-1 for oral cavity cancer. As for time point: after neoadjuvant nivolumab, at surgical resection. Profiled with immunoSEQ multiplex PCR; TCRdb holds only in-frame clones, not every one. The sample carries approximately 23,000 clones, 45% recorded once. This material consisted of tumor tissue, taken after nivolumab (anti-PD-1) treatment. Receptors originate from a person aged 40 to 85 with oral cavity squamous cell carcinoma.

This clone has only one observation. The rearrangement uses TRBV5-6 and TRBJ1-1, with a weak D call TRBD1 (6 bases). Trimming left V 2 bases short and J 0 bases short, with 14 bases between. The CDR3 is 16 amino acids. CDR1 is SGHDT and CDR2 is YYEEEE in the germline V gene. The CDR3 loop is CASSFRGANLNTEAFF. The CDR3 DNA reads TGTGCCAGCAGCTTCAGGGGCGCGAACTTGAACACTGAAGCTTTCTTT.

The rearrangement links TRBV5-1 to TRBJ2-7, with 10 bases lining up with TRBD1. Germline V gene sequence: CDR1 SGHRS, CDR2 YFSETQ. V lost 1 base, J lost 6 bases, and 4 bases stayed unmatched. There are 14 residues in the CDR3. CDR3 nucleotides: TGCGCCAGCAGCTTGCCCGGGACAGGGGTCGAGCAGTACTTC. This sequence encodes CASSLPGTGVEQYF. Variable domain in full (rest from reference TRBV5-1 and TRBJ2-7): KAGVTQTPRYLIKTRGQQVTLSCSPISGHRSVSWYQQTPGQGLQFLFEYFSETQRNKGNFPGRFSGRQFSNSRSEMNVSTLELGDSALYLCASSLPGTGVEQYFGPGTRLTVT.

This clone was picked up a small number of times. The V call is TRBV10-1, the J call TRBJ1-4, with D perhaps matching TRBD1 (6 bases). Per the germline V gene, CDR1 is WNHNN and CDR2 is SYGVQD (reference sequence). This CDR3 has 15 amino acids. V lost 1 base to trimming and J lost 6 bases, with 12 bases between them. This chain's CDR3 is CASSEWGGTHEKLFF. The DNA for the CDR3 is TGCGCCAGCAGTGAGTGGGGGGGCACTCATGAAAAACTGTTTTTT.

Only one count was recorded for this clone. The chain employs TRBV2 and TRBJ2-5, with 10 bases aligning to TRBD2. Germline-derived CDR1 and CDR2 are SNHLY and FYNNEI. The trim removed 2 bases at V and 1 base at J, leaving 1 base unmatched. This CDR3 is built from 15 residues. The CDR3 coding sequence is TGTGCCAGCAGTGAACTAGCGGGGGTCCAAGAGACCCAGTACTTC. Its protein is CASSELAGVQETQYF. Drawing the rest from reference TRBV2 and TRBJ2-5, the complete variable domain is EPEVTQTPSHQVTQMGQEVILRCVPISNHLYFYWYRQILGQKVEFLVSFYNNEISEKSEIFDDQFSVERPDGSNFTLKIRSTKLEDSAMYFCASSELAGVQETQYFGPGTRLLVL.

With respect to this clone: Other DNA sequences in this specimen translate into the identical CDR3. The rearrangement joins TRBV6-4 to TRBJ2-3; D may be TRBD1 or TRBD2 (6 bases each). CDR1 MRHNA and CDR2 SNTAGT come from the germline V gene. V was clipped by 4 bases and J by 6 bases, with 8 bases between them. CDR3 length: 12 amino acids. The CDR3 spells CASSGGADTQYF. DNA for the CDR3: TGTGCCAGCAGTGGGGGGGCTGATACGCAGTATTTT.

This clone was detected only a few times. The V gene is TRBV15, the J gene TRBJ2-1; 11 nucleotides line up with TRBD2. Trimming cost V 8 bases and J 6 bases; bases outside gene matches: 9. CDR1 LNHNV and CDR2 YYDKDF come from the germline V gene (reference sequence). This CDR3 contains 15 residues. CDR3 DNA sequence: TGTGCCACCGCCTCACTAGCGGGGGAGGTCAATGAGCAGTTCTTC. Encoded protein: CATASLAGEVNEQFF.

The chain joins TRBV7-2 to TRBJ1-2; D not certain. This CDR3 is 13 amino acids long. Germline CDR1 reads SGHTA; CDR2 reads FQGNSA. V gave up 1 base and J gave up 4 bases, with 7 bases separating them. In nucleotides, the CDR3 is TGTGCCAGCAGCTTAGGGCCCCTCTATGGCTACACCTTC. It translates to CASSLGPLYGYTF.

This clone occurred a few times. The chain carries TRBV9 and TRBJ1-6; 7 nucleotides line up with TRBD1. Germline V gene sequence: CDR1 SGDLS, CDR2 YYNGEE. V lost 3 bases to trimming and J lost 6 bases; unmatched junction nucleotides: 3. This CDR3 spans 14 amino acids. CDR3 in amino acids: CASSATGFNSPLHF. CDR3 bases: TGTGCCAGCAGCGCGACAGGGTTTAATTCACCCCTCCACTTT.

This clone has a count of ten or more. V is TRBV7-6 and J is TRBJ1-4; 9 nucleotides agree with TRBD1. The V and J ends lost 5 bases and 8 bases, in that order; junction bases with no gene match: 9. CDR3 length: 15 residues. Germline CDR1 and CDR2: SGHVS and FNYEAQ. For the CDR3, the DNA is TGTGCCAGCAGCCCCGGGACAGGGTTCCTCGAAAAACTGTTTTTT. Protein sequence: CASSPGTGFLEKLFF.

The rearrangement links TRBV7-8 to TRBJ1-1; 9 bases are a match to TRBD1. V lost 5 bases to trimming and J lost 10 bases; unmatched junction nucleotides: 8. This CDR3 spans 13 amino acids. Germline V CDR1 and CDR2: SGHVS, FQNEAQ. CDR3 amino acids: CASSPGQGRGAFF. The CDR3 DNA is TGTGCCAGCAGCCCTGGACAGGGGCGGGGAGCTTTCTTT.

The V and J genes are TRBV7-2 and TRBJ2-7, with TRBD2 matching 11 bases. CDR1 and CDR2 from the germline V gene are SGHTA and FQGNSA. The trim removed 5 bases at V and 2 bases at J, leaving 5 bases unmatched. This CDR3 has 15 amino acids. CDR3 in amino acids: CASSLTSGDTYEQYF. The CDR3 DNA sequence: TGTGCCAGCAGCCTGACTAGCGGGGATACCTACGAGCAGTACTTC.

This rearrangement joins TRBV7-8 to TRBJ1-2, with 11 nucleotides matching TRBD1. This CDR3 has 17 amino acids. The V gene's germline CDR1 is SGHVS and CDR2 FQNEAQ. The J segment lost 5 bases and the V segment lost 4 bases, leaving 12 bases of the junction unmatched. The CDR3 is CASSSGTGGGLEYGYTF. The CDR3 nucleotides read TGTGCCAGCAGCTCCGGGACAGGGGGGGGACTGGAGTATGGCTACACCTTC.

This clone has more than one count but fewer than ten. This chain uses TRBV25-1 with TRBJ2-7; either TRBD1 or TRBD2 may fit D (6 bases each). The V end was cut by 8 bases, the J end by 1 base, with 12 bases between. CDR1 and CDR2 (germline): MGHDK, SYGVNS. The CDR3 has 13 amino acids. CDR3 protein: CASRPGASYEQYF. For the CDR3, the DNA is TGTGCCAGCCGCCCGGGGGCTTCCTACGAGCAGTACTTC.

V is TRBV2 and J is TRBJ1-3; 7 bases align to TRBD1. V lost 6 bases to trimming and J lost 0 bases; unmatched junction nucleotides: 5. Germline-derived CDR1 and CDR2 are SNHLY and FYNNEI. This CDR3 comprises 15 residues. CDR3 amino acids: CASRLGTASGNTIYF. The DNA for the CDR3 is TGTGCCAGCAGGCTGGGGACAGCCTCTGGAAACACCATATATTTT.

The chain recombines TRBV2 with TRBJ1-2; D remains unclear. V lost 8 bases and J lost 4, with 11 bases in between. Germline-derived CDR1 and CDR2 are SNHLY and FYNNEI. This CDR3 region has 12 residues. CDR3 DNA: TGTGCCAGCCGTACCGTACCCTATGGCTACACCTTC. Protein sequence: CASRTVPYGYTF.

In its sample, this clone was seen a few times. This sequence joins TRBV5-1 and TRBJ2-3, with a possible D match to TRBD2 (7 bases). V was pared by 7 bases and J by 2 bases, with 11 bases between. This CDR3 comprises 13 residues. Germline lookup yields CDR1 SGHRS and CDR2 YFSETQ. CDR3 in DNA: TGCGCCAGCGGGGGGGCAATCACAGATACGCAGTATTTT. Its translation: CASGGAITDTQYF.

The V call is TRBV19, the J call TRBJ2-7; 8 bases fit TRBD2. The germline gives CDR1 LNHDA, CDR2 SQIVND (reference sequence). The CDR3 extends over 16 amino acids. V dropped 4 bases and J dropped 2; count of bases not matched to a gene: 10. In DNA form, the CDR3 reads TGTGCCAGTAGTACCCGGGGGGGCCACGTAACCTACGAGCAGTACTTC. Protein: CASSTRGGHVTYEQYF. The full variable domain, completed using reference TRBV19 and TRBJ2-7, is DGGITQSPKYLFRKEGQNVTLSCEQNLNHDAMYWYRQDPGQGLRLIYYSQIVNDFQKGDIAEGYSVSREKKESFPLTVTSAQKNPTAFYLCASSTRGGHVTYEQYFGPGTRLTVT.

The chain has TRBV6-5 and TRBJ1-2, with 7 bases identical to TRBD1. Germline-derived CDR1 and CDR2 are MNHEY and SVGAGI. The V segment lost 2 bases and the J segment 7 bases; nucleotides outside the gene matches: 7. The CDR3 runs to 14 residues. DNA for the CDR3: TGTGCCAGCAGTTACGTAGGGGGCGACTTTGGCTACACCTTC. Translated: CASSYVGGDFGYTF.

This clone has just a few counts. The chain couples TRBV4-2 to TRBJ1-2; D gene unclear. The CDR3 contains 18 residues. Germline V gene sequence: CDR1 LGHNA, CDR2 YNFKEQ. V dropped 0 bases and J dropped 7 bases, with 24 bases sitting between them. As DNA, the CDR3 is TGTGCCAGCAGCCAAGAGGCCTATGGAGACATCGGGAGGAGTGGCTACACCTTC. Its protein product is CASSQEAYGDIGRSGYTF.

The J gene is TRBJ1-1, the V gene TRBV2; 7 nucleotides line up with TRBD1. The CDR3 contains 14 residues. Germline V lookup: CDR1 SNHLY, CDR2 FYNNEI. J lost 1 base, V lost 8 bases, and 7 bases had no gene match. The CDR3 DNA sequence: TGTGCCAGCGCAGGGGGTAGGCCGAACACTGAAGCTTTCTTT. Its translation: CASAGGRPNTEAFF.

There are a few counts of this clone. This chain joins TRBV4-3 and TRBJ2-5, with unresolved D. The V end was cut by 4 bases, the J end by 0 bases, with 12 bases between. This CDR3 region has 15 residues. In germline, CDR1 is LGHNA, CDR2 YSLEER. DNA of the CDR3: TGCGCCAGCAGCCCCCAGGCCCAGTACCAAGAGACCCAGTACTTC. It is translated as CASSPQAQYQETQYF.

This CDR3 is CASSVRGPGNTIYF. The CDR3 bases are TGTGCCAGCAGCGTAAGAGGACCTGGAAACACCATATATTTT. The rearrangement joins TRBV9 to TRBJ1-3; D gene uncertain. The CDR3 is made up of 14 amino acids. Trimming removed 1 base from V and 2 bases from J, with 7 bases in between. CDR1 is SGDLS and CDR2 is YYNGEE in the germline V gene.

The V call is TRBV6-1, the J call TRBJ1-5; D gene uncertain. Germline loops: CDR1 MNHNS, CDR2 SASEGT. V was trimmed by 10 bases and J by 3 bases, leaving 13 bases between them. The length of the CDR3 is 13 residues. The CDR3 region is CATAPANNQPQHF. The CDR3 DNA sequence: TGTGCCACTGCACCAGCGAACAATCAGCCCCAGCATTTT.

This clone was observed a few times. One junction end does not reproduce the germline sequence, and a read error may be involved. The rearrangement links TRBV18 to TRBJ1-4, with D possibly TRBD1 on 6 matching bases. The CDR3 totals 12 residues. Germline CDR1 is KGHSH and CDR2 is LQKENI. CDR3 protein: CASSSTGREMVF. In nucleotides, the CDR3 is TGTGCCAGCTCATCTACAGGGAGGGAGATGGTTTTT.

The chain links TRBV4-3 to TRBJ1-5; the D gene is possibly TRBD1 (6 bases). The germline V gene encodes CDR1 LGHNA and CDR2 YSLEER. This CDR3 is 15 amino acids long. Between the trimmed V and J ends, which lost 0 bases and 7 bases, there was a span of 13 bases. CDR3 sequence reads: CASSQDGQGRQPQHF. As DNA, the CDR3 is TGCGCCAGCAGCCAAGATGGGCAGGGGAGACAGCCCCAGCATTTT.